Below, 20 T cell receptor beta chains from the same sample are listed, as sequenced in a study of blood T cell repertoires in COVID-19. The protocol was immunoSEQ multiplex PCR, while the TCRdb copy is restricted to in-frame clones and leaves out a portion. The sample includes about 280,000 clones, about 85% of them seen just once. The material sequenced was peripheral blood. These TCRs come from a woman aged 50 to 65 who had recovered from COVID-19.

This chain connects TRBV27 to TRBJ2-2, with 8 bases matching TRBD1. The trim removed 0 bases at V and 5 bases at J, leaving 2 bases unmatched. The CDR3 is made up of 15 amino acids. Looked up from germline, CDR1 is MNHEY and CDR2 is SMNVEV (reference sequence). CDR3 bases: TGTGCCAGCAGTTTATCCAGGACAGGGACCGGGGAGCTGTTTTTT. As protein: CASSLSRTGTGELFF.

This clone has only a few counts. CDR3 DNA: TGTGCCAGCAGTTTTCCTCGGGGGTATGGCTACACCTTC. This sequence encodes CASSFPRGYGYTF. The chain combines TRBV6-6 with TRBJ1-2, with D tentatively TRBD1 (5 bases). Per germline, CDR1 MNHNY and CDR2 SVGAGI (reference sequence). CDR3 size: 13 residues. The V gene lost 4 bases and the J gene lost 5 bases, with 11 bases spanning the gap.

V is TRBV7-9 and J is TRBJ2-5; 7 nucleotides align to TRBD2. Germline CDR1 SEHNR, CDR2 FQNEAQ (reference sequence). There are 15 residues in the CDR3. The junction had 11 bases not matched to a gene; V was cut back by 6 bases and J by 4 bases. The CDR3 coding sequence is TGTGCCAGCAGTTGGGAGGGCGGGAGAGGAGAGACCCAGTACTTC. Encoded protein: CASSWEGGRGETQYF. The whole variable domain, remainder taken from reference TRBV7-9 and TRBJ2-5, is DTGVSQNPRHKITKRGQNVTFRCDPISEHNRLYWYRQTLGQGPEFLTYFQNEAQLEKSRLLSDRFSAERPKGSFSTLEIQRTEQGDSAMYLCASSWEGGRGETQYFGPGTRLLVL.

The rearrangement joins TRBV11-2 to TRBJ2-6; D is unclear. Germline V gene data show CDR1 as SGHAT and CDR2 as FQNNGV. This CDR3 has 16 amino acids. Trimming took off 1 base at V and 0 bases at J, with 7 bases between the two ends. In nucleotides, the CDR3 is TGTGCCAGCAGCTTAGGTCCAGGCTCTGGGGCCAACGTCCTGACTTTC. Its protein product is CASSLGPGSGANVLTF.

The V gene is TRBV13, the J gene TRBJ2-1; D gene unclear. CDR3 length: 14 residues. CDR1 and CDR2 from the germline V gene are PRHDT and FYEKMQ (reference sequence). Trimming removed 8 bases from V and 0 bases from J, with 11 bases in between. CDR3 nucleotides: TGTGCCAGCGTCGCCTACAGCTCCTACAATGAGCAGTTCTTC. Translation gives CASVAYSSYNEQFF.

The chain carries TRBV4-1 and TRBJ1-5, with no clear D. Germline-derived CDR1 and CDR2 are MGHRA and YSYEKL. The V gene lost 0 bases and the J gene lost 3 bases, with 12 bases spanning the gap. CDR3 length: 16 amino acids. The CDR3 DNA reads as TGCGCCAGCAGCCAAGAACCGTTCCGGGACAATCAGCCCCAGCATTTT. Translation: CASSQEPFRDNQPQHF.

The V and J genes are TRBV19 and TRBJ2-3; 11 positions agree with TRBD2. Germline V CDR1 and CDR2: LNHDA, SQIVND (reference sequence). V was clipped by 3 bases and J by 4 bases; unmatched bases: 3. The CDR3 totals 15 residues. Here the CDR3 reads CASSISGGAADTQYF. CDR3 DNA sequence: TGTGCCAGTAGTATTAGCGGGGGGGCGGCAGATACGCAGTATTTT.

A remark on this clone: The sample carries other DNA sequences with the same CDR3. The V and J genes are TRBV29-1 and TRBJ1-1, with 8 nucleotides matching TRBD1. Trimming took 5 bases from V and 6 from J; bases not matched to a gene: 2. CDR1 and CDR2 from the germline V gene are SQVTM and ANQGSEA. The CDR3 has 11 amino acids. The DNA of the CDR3 is TGCAGCGTTCAGGGGGCGGCTGAAGCTTTCTTT. The encoded protein is CSVQGAAEAFF. Full variable domain (remainder filled in from reference TRBV29-1 and TRBJ1-1): SAVISQKPSRDICQRGTSLTIQCQVDSQVTMMFWYRQQPGQSLTLIATANQGSEATYESGFVIDKFPISRPNLTFSTLTVSNMSPEDSSIYLCSVQGAAEAFFGQGTRLTVV.

The chain recombines TRBV25-1 with TRBJ2-5; TRBD1 aligns across 9 bases. V dropped 5 bases and J dropped 4; count of bases not matched to a gene: 11. The CDR3 is made up of 16 amino acids. Germline V gives CDR1 MGHDK, CDR2 SYGVNS. Written as DNA, the CDR3 is TGTGCCAGCAGTTCCCACGGGACAGGGATTGGAGAGACCCAGTACTTC. This translates into CASSSHGTGIGETQYF. The whole variable domain, filled in from reference TRBV25-1 and TRBJ2-5, reads EADIYQTPRYLVIGTGKKITLECSQTMGHDKMYWYQQDPGMELHLIHYSYGVNSTEKGDLSSESTVSRIRTEHFPLTLESARPSHTSQYLCASSSHGTGIGETQYFGPGTRLLVL.

This rearrangement joins TRBV30 to TRBJ1-1; 7 bases map to TRBD1. The CDR3 covers 12 residues. The ends lost 5 bases at V and 5 bases at J; junction bases unmatched: 5. Per germline, CDR1 GTSNPN and CDR2 SVGIG (reference sequence). CDR3 DNA: TGTGCCTGGGATCCAGGGGGGACTGAAGCTTTCTTT. Protein sequence: CAWDPGGTEAFF.

V usage is TRBV4-1 and J usage is TRBJ2-2; D might be TRBD1 (6 bases). Germline V lookup: CDR1 MGHRA, CDR2 YSYEKL. The CDR3 runs to 15 residues. The V end was cut by 1 base, the J end by 7 bases, with 13 bases between. The DNA of the CDR3 is TGCGCCAGCAGCCAAGTAGGGCAGGGGCACGGGGAGCTGTTTTTT. Translation: CASSQVGQGHGELFF.

J is TRBJ1-1 and V is TRBV6-4; D unresolved. Per germline, CDR1 MRHNA and CDR2 SNTAGT. Between the trimmed V and J ends, which lost 7 bases and 1 base, there was a span of 13 bases. The CDR3 consists of 14 residues. The CDR3 is CASKLESWNTEAFF. As DNA, the CDR3 is TGTGCCAGCAAGTTGGAGTCGTGGAACACTGAAGCTTTCTTT.

This rearrangement joins TRBV7-9 to TRBJ2-1; the D gene is possibly TRBD2 (5 bases). V shed 1 base and J shed 4 bases, with 11 bases lying between them. Germline CDR1 is SEHNR and CDR2 is FQNEAQ (reference sequence). This CDR3 is built from 15 residues. The CDR3 DNA is TGTGCCAGCAGCTTAGTAGGGAGTAGATACAATGAGCAGTTCTTC. As protein: CASSLVGSRYNEQFF.

The rearrangement links TRBV27 to TRBJ2-3; the match to TRBD1 covers 8 bases. The length of the CDR3 is 16 residues. V trimming: 5 bases; J trimming: 6 bases; junction bases outside the gene matches: 13. Germline assignment: CDR1 MNHEY and CDR2 SMNVEV (reference sequence). The CDR3 bases are TGTGCCAGCAGTCCCCGGACAGGGCTGGGATGGGATACGCAGTATTTT. It yields the protein CASSPRTGLGWDTQYF.

The chain links TRBV5-4 to TRBJ2-7; 9 nucleotides agree with TRBD1. The ends lost 5 bases at V and 0 bases at J; junction bases unmatched: 6. Germline V gene sequence: CDR1 SGHNT, CDR2 YYREEE (reference sequence). The CDR3 has 15 amino acids. The CDR3 sequence is CASRDGTGSSYEQYF. As DNA, the CDR3 is TGTGCCAGCAGGGACGGGACAGGGAGCTCCTACGAGCAGTACTTC.

This clone was picked up a small number of times. V usage is TRBV19 and J usage is TRBJ2-7; 8 bases fit TRBD1. The CDR3 covers 16 residues. V trimming: 5 bases; J trimming: 3 bases; junction bases outside the gene matches: 12. Germline CDR1 LNHDA, CDR2 SQIVND (reference sequence). CDR3 nucleotide sequence: TGTGCCAGTAGTCCTACCCGGGACAGGCCTGACTACGAGCAGTACTTC. Encoded protein: CASSPTRDRPDYEQYF.

The V gene is TRBV5-5, the J gene TRBJ2-5, with 7 nucleotides matching TRBD2. CDR3 size: 15 residues. Germline CDR1 and CDR2: SGHKS and YYEKEE (reference sequence). The ends lost 4 bases at V and 2 bases at J; junction bases unmatched: 8. In DNA, the CDR3 is TGTGCCAGCAGCGCGACACTAGCGCCTCAAGAGACCCAGTACTTC. Protein: CASSATLAPQETQYF.

The J gene is TRBJ1-1, the V gene TRBV24-1, with 8 bases fitting TRBD1. Germline loops: CDR1 KGHDR, CDR2 SFDVKD. The length of the CDR3 is 17 residues. With 8 bases clipped from V and 1 base from J, the junction kept 14 bases outside the gene matches. CDR3 residues: CATTDPGQDGENTEAFF. CDR3 nucleotides: TGTGCCACCACTGACCCGGGACAGGACGGGGAGAACACTGAAGCTTTCTTT.

This chain connects TRBV3-1 (or the pseudogene TRBV3-2) to TRBJ1-3, with D maybe TRBD1 (6 bases). Germline CDR1 LGHDT, CDR2 YNNKEL (reference sequence). Trimming took off 1 base at V and 6 bases at J, with 16 bases between the two ends. CDR3 length equals 16 residues. The CDR3 region has the DNA TGTGCCAGCAGCCAAGTAACAGGGATCGGGGCAAACACCATATATTTT. Its protein is CASSQVTGIGANTIYF.

This sequence joins TRBV29-1 and TRBJ1-1; tentative D call: TRBD1 (5 bases). The V gene's germline CDR1 is SQVTM and CDR2 ANQGSEA. The CDR3 is 15 residues long. V lost 6 bases and J 5 bases, leaving 22 bases between the germline ends. The DNA of the CDR3 is TGCAGCGTGGCTGTTGGGGGGTCGTGGGCGACTGAAGCTTTCTTT. Protein product: CSVAVGGSWATEAFF.